This is a list of T cell receptor beta chains from one sample in a study of T-cell memory formation after mild COVID-19. TCRdb analysed the 5' RACE reads with MiXCR anew, one entry per CDR3 protein. The sample shows 90,000 to 120,000 distinct CDR3 sequences, 13% to 15% of them seen only once. The sample comprised PBMCs or a T cell subset sorted from them (not recorded which). The receptors shown here come from a man aged 18 to 30 who had mild COVID-19 (a few samples of this study predate the infection). Cell type and time point are not known. CDR3s include the opening cysteine and the closing phenylalanine or tryptophan. Fields, in order: V gene, clone size, D gene, J gene, CDR3 DNA, CDR3 protein. The D gene is left open where the match is weak. Rows give clone size only sometimes, using once, few, many, or a class for an expanded clone.

TRBV6-6,many,-,TRBJ2-5,TGTGCCAGCAGCTCCAACCTCCAAGAGACCCAGTACTTC,CASSSNLQETQYF
TRBV27,many,TRBD2,TRBJ2-7,TGTGCCAGCAGCTTGGGAGGGTCCTACGAGCAGTACTTC,CASSLGGSYEQYF
TRBV7-3,few,-,TRBJ1-2,TGTGCCAGCAGCTTATACGCGAGTGGGGGCCCCTATGGCTACACCTTC,CASSLYASGGPYGYTF
TRBV7-2,few,TRBD1,TRBJ1-2,TGTGCCAGCAGCATATTCGGGACAGCCTCTTTCTATGGCTACACCTTC,CASSIFGTASFYGYTF
TRBV7-6,few,-,TRBJ2-2,TGTGCCAGCAGCTTGACAGCGACTACCGGGGAGCTGTTTTTT,CASSLTATTGELFF
TRBV10-3,few,TRBD2,TRBJ2-5,TGTGCCATCAGTGAGTTTGTAGCGGGGGGACAAGAGACCCAGTACTTC,CAISEFVAGGQETQYF
TRBV7-6,-,-,TRBJ2-5,TGTGCCAGCAGTCCGAATTTTCAAGAGACCCAGTACTTC,CASSPNFQETQYF
TRBV20-1,few,TRBD1,TRBJ1-2,TGCAGTGCTAGGGGGGACAGGGTCGTCGGTTATGGCTACACCTTC,CSARGDRVVGYGYTF
TRBV14,-,-,TRBJ1-4,TGTGCCAGCAGCCAAGATCCCTTCGACGCGGGTTGTAATGAAAAACTGTTTTTT,CASSQDPFDAGCNEKLFF
TRBV27,few,-,TRBJ2-1,TGTGCCAGCAGTGAACTGAGCTTCCGGGGTTACAATGAGCAGTTCTTC,CASSELSFRGYNEQFF
TRBV20-1,-,-,TRBJ1-1,TGCAGTGCTCTTAAGGGGGGTCCAGGTCTGCACATGAACACTGAAGCTTTCTTT,CSALKGGPGLHMNTEAFF
TRBV27,-,-,TRBJ1-5,TGTGCCAGCAGTCAACAGGCCCAAAGCAATCAGCCCCAGCATTTT,CASSQQAQSNQPQHF
TRBV7-9,many,TRBD2,TRBJ2-1,TGTGCCAGCAGCTTACTGGGAGCGGGGAGTGAGCAGTTCTTC,CASSLLGAGSEQFF
TRBV19,-,-,TRBJ2-3,TGTGCCAGTAGTATCGAACAGGGCTGGGATACGCAGTATTTT,CASSIEQGWDTQYF
TRBV4-1,-,TRBD1,TRBJ2-7,TGCGCAAGCAGCCAACAAGGGACAGGGTTCGGGGAGCAGTACTTC,CASSQQGTGFGEQYF
TRBV19,many,TRBD1,TRBJ2-2,TGTGCCAGTAAGGGACAGGGGGACACCGGGGAGCTGTTTTTT,CASKGQGDTGELFF
TRBV29-1,few,TRBD1,TRBJ2-2,TGCAGCGCTCAGGGGGCCACGACCGGGGAGCTGTTTTTT,CSAQGATTGELFF
TRBV4-3,-,-,TRBJ1-2,TGCGCCAGCAGCCAAGATTGGGGAGGGGGGACCGACTATGGCTACACCTTC,CASSQDWGGGTDYGYTF
TRBV13,-,-,TRBJ2-7,TGTGCCAGCAGCTTGCAGGTCCAGCCCTACGAGCAGTACTTC,CASSLQVQPYEQYF
TRBV7-2,many,-,TRBJ2-7,TGTGCCAGCAGCTCACCGGGAACTACTTACGAGCAGTACTTC,CASSSPGTTYEQYF
TRBV5-6,few,-,TRBJ1-1,TGTGCCAGCAGCTCTGGTGCCATGAACACTGAAGCTTTCTTT,CASSSGAMNTEAFF
TRBV27,-,-,TRBJ2-4,TGTGCCAGCAGTTTATTTGGGAGTAGGGCCAAAAACATTCAGTACTTC,CASSLFGSRAKNIQYF
TRBV29-1,-,-,TRBJ1-1,TGCAGCGTTGAGGGCAGGGCAATGAACACTGAAGCTTTCTTT,CSVEGRAMNTEAFF